This is a list of T cell receptor beta chains from one sample in a study of T cell repertoires in cytomegalovirus infection. These receptors lack a known antigen. TCRdb analysed the reads with MiXCR anew, one entry per CDR3 protein. The sample gives roughly 500,000 distinct CDR3 sequences, about 42% of which show up once; roughly two fifths is in the top ten. The sequencing used cultured PBMCs, collected from culture after CMV antigen stimulation. The receptors come from a human donor in good health (CMV status not recorded). Some clones in this sample may be carry-over from other donors' samples. The CDR3 runs from the conserved cysteine through the conserved F or W. A D gene is named only where the DNA matches it firmly. Clone size is not always given. Where it is, it says once, few, many or a class for expanded clones.

CDR3 protein: CASSFFRANVLTF; CDR3 DNA: TGTGCCAGCAGCTTCTTCAGGGCCAACGTCCTGACTTTC; D gene: NA; clone size: NA; V gene: TRBV7-9; J gene: TRBJ2-6
CDR3 protein: CASSPPGQGYNEQFF; CDR3 DNA: TGTGCCAGCAGTCCCCCGGGACAGGGCTACAATGAGCAGTTCTTC; D gene: TRBD1; clone size: few; V gene: TRBV2; J gene: TRBJ2-1
CDR3 protein: CASSEGVRTEAFF; CDR3 DNA: TGTGCCAGCTCGGAAGGGGTGAGGACTGAAGCTTTCTTT; D gene: NA; clone size: few; V gene: TRBV7-6; J gene: TRBJ1-1
CDR3 protein: CASSLQAGGGTDTQYF; CDR3 DNA: TGCGCCAGCAGCCTCCAGGCAGGGGGAGGCACAGATACGCAGTATTTT; D gene: TRBD1; clone size: NA; V gene: TRBV4-1; J gene: TRBJ2-3
CDR3 protein: CASSRDGHQPQHF; CDR3 DNA: TGTGCCAGCAGCCGAGACGGGCATCAGCCCCAGCATTTT; D gene: NA; clone size: NA; V gene: TRBV6-1; J gene: TRBJ1-5
CDR3 protein: CAISVSLPAGVNEQFF; CDR3 DNA: TGTGCCATCAGTGTATCCCTGCCAGCGGGGGTCAATGAGCAGTTCTTC; D gene: TRBD2; clone size: few; V gene: TRBV10-3; J gene: TRBJ2-1
CDR3 protein: CASSLVWEGYEQYF; CDR3 DNA: TGTGCCAGCAGCTTAGTTTGGGAGGGCTACGAGCAGTACTTC; D gene: TRBD2; clone size: few; V gene: TRBV7-2; J gene: TRBJ2-7
CDR3 protein: CASSFRREVGYNEQFF; CDR3 DNA: TGTGCCAGCAGTTTCCGCCGGGAGGTGGGGTACAATGAGCAGTTCTTC; D gene: TRBD2; clone size: NA; V gene: TRBV6-5; J gene: TRBJ2-1
CDR3 protein: CASSSGFTGQETQYF; CDR3 DNA: TGTGCCAGCAGCTCAGGCTTTACTGGCCAAGAGACCCAGTACTTC; D gene: NA; clone size: NA; V gene: TRBV7-2; J gene: TRBJ2-5
CDR3 protein: CASSLGLQPYQPQHF; CDR3 DNA: TGTGCCAGCAGCTTAGGTCTCCAGCCGTATCAGCCCCAGCATTTT; D gene: NA; clone size: NA; V gene: TRBV7-2; J gene: TRBJ1-5
CDR3 protein: CASSSLARDRGRNEQFF; CDR3 DNA: TGTGCCAGCAGCTCCCTGGCCCGGGACAGGGGAAGGAATGAGCAGTTCTTC; D gene: TRBD1; clone size: few; V gene: TRBV7-8; J gene: TRBJ2-1
CDR3 protein: CASSLLGGRYNEQFF; CDR3 DNA: TGTGCCAGCAGCCTTTTAGGGGGAAGATACAATGAGCAGTTCTTC; D gene: NA; clone size: few; V gene: TRBV7-2; J gene: TRBJ2-1
CDR3 protein: CASSPTGAEQYF; CDR3 DNA: TGTGCCAGCAGCCCGACAGGAGCCGAGCAGTACTTC; D gene: NA; clone size: few; V gene: TRBV7-6; J gene: TRBJ2-7
CDR3 protein: CASSVTSGNGDTQYF; CDR3 DNA: TGTGCCAGCAGTGTAACTAGCGGGAACGGGGATACGCAGTATTTT; D gene: TRBD2; clone size: NA; V gene: TRBV2; J gene: TRBJ2-3
CDR3 protein: CASSEGSHEQYF; CDR3 DNA: TGTGCCAGCAGTGAAGGCTCCCACGAGCAGTACTTC; D gene: NA; clone size: NA; V gene: TRBV2; J gene: TRBJ2-7
CDR3 protein: CASSLAGGDVETQYF; CDR3 DNA: TGTGCCAGCAGCTTGGCAGGGGGCGATGTAGAGACCCAGTACTTC; D gene: TRBD1; clone size: NA; V gene: TRBV5-4; J gene: TRBJ2-5
CDR3 protein: CASSLGPTAFF; CDR3 DNA: TGTGCCAGCTCCCTAGGACCCACAGCTTTCTTT; D gene: NA; clone size: NA; V gene: TRBV2; J gene: TRBJ1-1
CDR3 protein: CASSYDGISGNTIYF; CDR3 DNA: TGTGCCAGCAGTTACGACGGAATCTCTGGAAACACCATATATTTT; D gene: NA; clone size: NA; V gene: TRBV6-8; J gene: TRBJ1-3
CDR3 protein: CASSFRGEGFSPLHF; CDR3 DNA: TGTGCCAGCAGTTTTAGGGGTGAGGGATTTTCACCCCTCCACTTT; D gene: NA; clone size: few; V gene: TRBV6-5; J gene: TRBJ1-6
CDR3 protein: CASSQDLEDTQYF; CDR3 DNA: TGTGCCAGCAGCCAAGATCTGGAGGACACCCAGTACTTC; D gene: NA; clone size: few; V gene: TRBV4-2; J gene: TRBJ2-5
CDR3 protein: CASSEVRLGPQHF; CDR3 DNA: TGTGCCAGCAGTGAAGTCCGCTTAGGTCCCCAGCATTTT; D gene: NA; clone size: few; V gene: TRBV6-1; J gene: TRBJ1-5
CDR3 protein: CAITGGFRYEQYF; CDR3 DNA: TGTGCCATCACAGGAGGGTTTCGCTACGAGCAGTACTTC; D gene: NA; clone size: NA; V gene: TRBV10-3; J gene: TRBJ2-7
CDR3 protein: CASGRTGNPFGQETQYF; CDR3 DNA: TGTGCCAGCGGAAGGACAGGGAACCCATTTGGACAAGAGACCCAGTACTTC; D gene: TRBD1; clone size: NA; V gene: TRBV6-8; J gene: TRBJ2-5
CDR3 protein: CSARDPGASQFF; CDR3 DNA: TGCAGTGCTAGAGATCCAGGGGCAAGTCAGTTCTTC; D gene: NA; clone size: NA; V gene: TRBV20-1; J gene: TRBJ2-1
CDR3 protein: CSVYALYEQYF; CDR3 DNA: TGCAGCGTTTATGCCCTTTACGAGCAGTACTTC; D gene: NA; clone size: NA; V gene: TRBV29-1; J gene: TRBJ2-7
CDR3 protein: CASSPLPGGKGYTF; CDR3 DNA: TGTGCCAGCAGCCCGCTTCCAGGGGGGAAAGGGTACACCTTC; D gene: TRBD1; clone size: few; V gene: TRBV7-2; J gene: TRBJ1-2
CDR3 protein: CASSPVQSSGNTIYF; CDR3 DNA: TGTGCCAGCAGCCCCGTCCAGAGCTCTGGAAACACCATATATTTT; D gene: NA; clone size: few; V gene: TRBV12-3/TRBV12-4; J gene: TRBJ1-3
CDR3 protein: CASSSLLGREKLFF; CDR3 DNA: TGTGCCAGCAGCTCCCTCCTAGGGCGGGAAAAACTGTTTTTT; D gene: NA; clone size: NA; V gene: TRBV7-9; J gene: TRBJ1-4
CDR3 protein: CASSLSGGDYEQYF; CDR3 DNA: TGTGCCAGCAGCCTGAGCGGGGGGGACTACGAGCAGTACTTC; D gene: TRBD2; clone size: few; V gene: TRBV7-2; J gene: TRBJ2-7
CDR3 protein: CASRSDRNTEAFF; CDR3 DNA: TGTGCCAGCAGGTCAGACAGAAACACTGAAGCTTTCTTT; D gene: NA; clone size: few; V gene: TRBV2; J gene: TRBJ1-1
CDR3 protein: CSASGLAGTGWDTQYF; CDR3 DNA: TGCAGTGCTTCAGGACTAGCGGGAACGGGTTGGGATACGCAGTATTTT; D gene: TRBD2; clone size: NA; V gene: TRBV20-1; J gene: TRBJ2-3
CDR3 protein: CASSDSGGYGYTF; CDR3 DNA: TGTGCTAGCAGTGACTCGGGGGGCTATGGCTACACCTTC; D gene: NA; clone size: NA; V gene: TRBV28; J gene: TRBJ1-2
CDR3 protein: CASSQGVGHRGSGANVLTF; CDR3 DNA: TGTGCCAGCAGCCAGGGCGTGGGACACCGAGGTTCTGGGGCCAACGTCCTGACTTTC; D gene: NA; clone size: NA; V gene: TRBV7-6; J gene: TRBJ2-6
CDR3 protein: CASSLVGGEKLFF; CDR3 DNA: TGTGCCAGCAGCTTAGTGGGGGGGGAAAAACTGTTTTTT; D gene: NA; clone size: few; V gene: TRBV7-2; J gene: TRBJ1-4
CDR3 protein: CASTRDRDDGYTF; CDR3 DNA: TGTGCCAGCACAAGGGACAGGGACGATGGCTACACCTTC; D gene: TRBD1; clone size: few; V gene: TRBV6-6; J gene: TRBJ1-2
CDR3 protein: CSARDPSTGSYEQYF; CDR3 DNA: TGCAGTGCTAGAGATCCCTCGACAGGCTCCTACGAGCAGTACTTC; D gene: NA; clone size: few; V gene: TRBV20-1; J gene: TRBJ2-7
CDR3 protein: CASSYSNQGTGETQYF; CDR3 DNA: TGTGCCAGCAGTTATTCGAACCAGGGGACAGGGGAGACCCAGTACTTC; D gene: TRBD1; clone size: few; V gene: TRBV6-5; J gene: TRBJ2-5
CDR3 protein: CASSLASTGDTEAFF; CDR3 DNA: TGTGCCAGCAGCTTAGCGAGCACAGGGGACACTGAAGCTTTCTTT; D gene: TRBD1; clone size: few; V gene: TRBV7-6; J gene: TRBJ1-1
CDR3 protein: CASSLDLGDEKLFF; CDR3 DNA: TGTGCCAGCAGCTTGGACCTCGGGGATGAAAAACTGTTTTTT; D gene: NA; clone size: NA; V gene: TRBV5-4; J gene: TRBJ1-4
CDR3 protein: CASGLVPGGGELFF; CDR3 DNA: TGTGCTAGTGGTTTGGTACCGGGTGGCGGGGAGCTGTTTTTT; D gene: NA; clone size: NA; V gene: TRBV12-5; J gene: TRBJ2-2
CDR3 protein: CASSRALRGLSNQPQHF; CDR3 DNA: TGTGCCAGCAGCCGGGCCCTGAGGGGTCTAAGCAATCAGCCCCAGCATTTT; D gene: NA; clone size: NA; V gene: TRBV14; J gene: TRBJ1-5
CDR3 protein: CASSYSRERGAITDTQYF; CDR3 DNA: TGTGCCAGCAGTTACTCTCGGGAGCGGGGGGCCATCACAGATACGCAGTATTTT; D gene: TRBD2; clone size: NA; V gene: TRBV6-5; J gene: TRBJ2-3
CDR3 protein: CASTQAPTEKLFF; CDR3 DNA: TGTGCCAGCACCCAAGCCCCGACAGAAAAACTGTTTTTT; D gene: NA; clone size: few; V gene: TRBV12-3/TRBV12-4; J gene: TRBJ1-4
CDR3 protein: CASSLSSGGAFEQYF; CDR3 DNA: TGTGCCAGCAGCCTCTCTAGCGGGGGGGCCTTCGAGCAGTACTTC; D gene: TRBD2; clone size: NA; V gene: TRBV7-2; J gene: TRBJ2-7
CDR3 protein: CAISVQTSGGQRGTDTQYF; CDR3 DNA: TGTGCCATCAGTGTCCAGACTAGCGGGGGCCAGAGGGGCACAGATACGCAGTATTTT; D gene: TRBD2; clone size: few; V gene: TRBV10-3; J gene: TRBJ2-3
CDR3 protein: CAGSTGGDLAEKLFF; CDR3 DNA: TGTGCCGGCTCGACAGGGGGCGATTTAGCGGAAAAACTGTTTTTT; D gene: TRBD1; clone size: NA; V gene: TRBV28; J gene: TRBJ1-4
CDR3 protein: CASSLGQEDIQYF; CDR3 DNA: TGTGCCAGCAGCTTAGGGCAAGAAGACATTCAGTACTTC; D gene: NA; clone size: NA; V gene: TRBV5-7; J gene: TRBJ2-4
CDR3 protein: CAIRAGTKEVRSTNEKLFF; CDR3 DNA: TGTGCTATTCGGGCTGGGACAAAGGAGGTTCGGAGCACTAATGAAAAACTGTTTTTT; D gene: NA; clone size: few; V gene: TRBV12-5; J gene: TRBJ1-4
CDR3 protein: CASSSGFGELFF; CDR3 DNA: TGTGCCAGCAGCTCCGGATTCGGGGAGCTGTTTTTT; D gene: NA; clone size: NA; V gene: TRBV11-2; J gene: TRBJ2-2
CDR3 protein: CASSSDLRQETQYF; CDR3 DNA: TGCGCCAGCAGCTCGGACTTACGACAAGAGACCCAGTACTTC; D gene: NA; clone size: NA; V gene: TRBV4-3; J gene: TRBJ2-5
CDR3 protein: CASSKPGSADTQYF; CDR3 DNA: TGTGCCAGCAGTAAGCCCGGGTCAGCAGATACGCAGTATTTT; D gene: NA; clone size: few; V gene: TRBV12-3/TRBV12-4; J gene: TRBJ2-3
CDR3 protein: CASSQGFPKNIQYF; CDR3 DNA: TGTGCCAGCAGCCAGGGTTTCCCCAAAAACATTCAGTACTTC; D gene: NA; clone size: NA; V gene: TRBV12-3/TRBV12-4; J gene: TRBJ2-4
CDR3 protein: CASRGAEWNEQYF; CDR3 DNA: TGTGCCAGCCGGGGGGCCGAGTGGAACGAGCAGTACTTC; D gene: NA; clone size: few; V gene: TRBV6-1; J gene: TRBJ2-7
CDR3 protein: CSVRRGLYEQYF; CDR3 DNA: TGCAGTGTCAGACGGGGGCTCTACGAGCAGTACTTC; D gene: NA; clone size: NA; V gene: TRBV20-1; J gene: TRBJ2-7
CDR3 protein: CASRSLAGDSYNEQFF; CDR3 DNA: TGTGCCAGCAGAAGCCTAGCGGGGGACTCCTACAATGAGCAGTTCTTC; D gene: TRBD2; clone size: few; V gene: TRBV7-2; J gene: TRBJ2-1